Below, 28 T cell receptor beta chains from the same sample are listed, as sequenced in a study of tumor-infiltrating lymphocytes in primary liver carcinoma. The template, around 540 ng total RNA, yielded TCR beta cDNA made with a constant-region primer. Modified slightly, ARM-PCR produced TCR beta libraries over three nested multiplex PCR rounds. Forward primers for TRBV1-TRBV30 and a C-beta reverse primer served the first two PCR rounds, at around 9 cycles each. TCRdb itself ran the multiplex PCR reads through MiXCR, one entry per CDR3 protein. Of 100,000 to 150,000 distinct CDR3 sequences in the sample, around 64% were seen once. Unsorted bulk tissue (about 20-30 mg) underwent RNA and DNA co-extraction. The sequenced sample consisted of liver tumor tissue from sampling region 3. This sample's subset: tumor region T3, left-lateral pole. These receptors were collected from a woman aged 60-75 years with primary liver carcinoma and hepatitis B virus infection.

Turning to this clonotype: One junction end does not reproduce the germline sequence, and a read error may be involved. This chain connects TRBV6-5 to TRBJ2-2, with TRBD1 matching over 7 bases. CDR1 is MNHEY, CDR2 SVGAGI, per germline. The CDR3 contains 14 residues. CDR3 DNA: TGTGTCAGCAGTTACTCGAGGGGGCGCGGGGAGCTGTTTTTT. This sequence encodes CVSSYSRGRGELFF.

This clonotype was seen once. The CDR3 bases are TGCGCCAGCAGCCAAGGTCGATCCCAGGGATATGCATACGAGCAGTACTTC. It codes for CASSQGRSQGYAYEQYF. The rearrangement links TRBV4-1 to TRBJ2-7; maybe TRBD1 (5 bases). Trimming shortened V by 1 base and J by 4 bases, and 20 bases separated the two germline ends. Germline CDR1 MGHRA, CDR2 YSYEKL. The CDR3 spans 17 residues.

As regards this clonotype: The junction does not match germline at one end; this may be a read error. The gene calls are TRBV5-4 and TRBJ2-7; a weak D match, TRBD2 (6 bases). CDR3 length: 17 residues. Germline assignment: CDR1 SGHNT and CDR2 YYREEE (reference sequence). CDR3 sequence: CDSSLRRGSNGIREQYF. CDR3 nucleotide sequence: TGTGACAGCAGCTTGCGTCGGGGGTCTAACGGGATTCGCGAGCAGTACTTC.

Regarding this clonotype: This may be a read error, as it is one base from a much larger clone. This chain joins TRBV29-1 and TRBJ1-2; D unresolved. The CDR3 consists of 12 residues. Germline V lookup: CDR1 SQVTM, CDR2 ANQGSEA. The CDR3 sequence: CSVEAENYDYTF. In DNA, the CDR3 is TGCAGCGTTGAGGCAGAAAACTATGACTACACCTTC.

The rearrangement uses TRBV7-3 and TRBJ1-2, with 8 bases aligning to TRBD1. With 5 bases clipped from V and 0 bases from J, the junction kept 5 bases outside the gene matches. Germline CDR1 is SGHTA and CDR2 is FQGTGA. The CDR3 length is 15 residues. CDR3 sequence: CASSPGTGSNYGYTF. The CDR3 bases are TGTGCCAGCAGCCCGGGGACAGGATCTAACTATGGCTACACCTTC.

As to this clonotype: At one end, the junction sequence differs from germline, possibly due to a read error. The chain links TRBV11-1 to TRBJ2-5; D possibly matches TRBD1 or TRBD2 (5 bases each). CDR1 SGHAT and CDR2 FQDESV come from the germline V gene (reference sequence). The CDR3 covers 15 residues. DNA of the CDR3: TGTGCCAGCATCTCGCCCGGGACCGATCAAGAGACCCAGTATTTC. Protein sequence: CASISPGTDQETQYF.

In its sample, this clonotype was seen a few times. Being one base from a much bigger clone, this may be a read error. The chain joins TRBV12-3 or TRBV12-4 to TRBJ2-4; no reliable D call. V was clipped by 5 bases and J by 7 bases, with 24 bases between them. The CDR3 length is 17 residues. The CDR3 region has the DNA TGTGCCAGCAGTCCTGAGGCTGGCAGAAGCTCTTGGAACATTCAGTACTTC. This translates into CASSPEAGRSSWNIQYF.

About this clonotype itself: Its ends do not fully match the called genes, so a read error is possible. The chain combines TRBV11-2 with TRBJ2-1; D is perhaps TRBD1 (6 bases). The CDR3 length is 12 residues. Germline lookup yields CDR1 SGHAT and CDR2 FQNNGV. The CDR3 protein is CASNLVLIGGTF. The CDR3 bases are TGTGCCAGCAACTTAGTTCTCATAGGGGGAACCTTC.

The chain carries TRBV7-6 and TRBJ2-7; a weak D match, TRBD1 (5 bases). This CDR3 is 13 amino acids long. CDR1 is SGHVS and CDR2 is FNYEAQ in the germline V gene. The V end was cut by 4 bases, the J end by 3 bases, with 10 bases between. CDR3 sequence reads: CASSSNRGYEQYF. The CDR3 DNA reads TGTGCCAGCAGCTCCAATAGGGGCTACGAGCAGTACTTC.

This clonotype has more than one count but fewer than ten. A read error may be the cause here, since a much bigger clone is one base away. The V call is TRBV28, the J call TRBJ1-2; maybe TRBD1 (5 bases). Germline V lookup: CDR1 MDHEN, CDR2 SYDVKM. V was clipped by 6 bases and J by 8 bases, with 16 bases between them. There are 13 residues in the CDR3. CDR3: CASRSRAGQGYTF. CDR3 DNA sequence: TGTGCCAGCAGATCGAGGGCAGGGCAAGGCTACACCTTC.

Concerning this clonotype itself: The junction departs from the called germline gene at one end, perhaps through a read error. The chain uses TRBV6-5 and TRBJ2-3, with D tentatively TRBD2 (6 bases). CDR1 is MNHEY and CDR2 is SVGAGI in the germline V gene. This CDR3 is 18 amino acids long. CDR3 sequence: CASSSSRVGGLGTGTQYF. In DNA, the CDR3 is TGTGCCAGCAGTTCCTCTCGTGTGGGAGGCCTCGGCACAGGTACGCAGTATTTT.

Ten or more counts support this clonotype. In DNA form, the CDR3 reads TGTGCCAGCAACCAAAACAGGGGGCAAAGCTATGGCTACACCTTC. Translation gives CASNQNRGQSYGYTF. The gene calls are TRBV6-1 and TRBJ1-2; 9 positions match TRBD1. Germline V gene data show CDR1 as MNHNS and CDR2 as SASEGT. The CDR3 spans 15 residues. V shed 7 bases and J 4 bases; nucleotides not matched to a gene: 10.

By share of the sample, this clonotype is medium-sized. This chain uses TRBV11-2 with TRBJ2-5; D not certain. Per the germline V gene, CDR1 is SGHAT and CDR2 is FQNNGV. Trimming shortened V by 5 bases and J by 0 bases, and 7 bases separated the two germline ends. There are 13 residues in the CDR3. DNA for the CDR3: TGTGCCAGCAGCCAAATGTACCAAGAGACCCAGTACTTC. Amino acid sequence: CASSQMYQETQYF.

For this clonotype: This may arise from a read error, as a much more abundant clone is one base away. The rearrangement joins TRBV4-1 to TRBJ2-1; D possibly matches TRBD1 or TRBD2 (5 bases each). CDR3 length: 17 residues. V gave up 5 bases and J gave up 9 bases, with 26 bases separating them. Germline V gene sequence: CDR1 MGHRA, CDR2 YSYEKL. The chain's CDR3 is CASSEGTGPSARREQFF. The CDR3 region has the DNA TGCGCCAGCAGCGAAGGGACGGGCCCTTCCGCTCGTCGTGAGCAGTTCTTC.

This clonotype was seen at least ten times. The J gene is TRBJ1-5, the V gene TRBV6-1; D unresolved. Trimming took off 6 bases at V and 8 bases at J, with 11 bases between the two ends. This CDR3 comprises 12 residues. CDR1 MNHNS and CDR2 SASEGT come from the germline V gene. In DNA form, the CDR3 reads TGTGCCAGCAGGGACCTGACTAAGCCCCAGCATTTT. Protein: CASRDLTKPQHF.

V usage is TRBV9 and J usage is TRBJ2-1, with a weak D call TRBD2 (6 bases). The CDR3 covers 14 residues. Germline CDR1 is SGDLS and CDR2 is YYNGEE. Trimming stripped 3 bases from V and 9 bases from J, with 16 bases between. Here the CDR3 reads CASSGGVGGVEQFF. The CDR3 DNA reads TGTGCCAGCAGCGGGGGGGTAGGAGGGGTTGAGCAGTTCTTC.

Remarks on this clonotype: It may be a read error: a sequence one base away is much more abundant. V gene TRBV12-3 or TRBV12-4 combines with J gene TRBJ2-1; D not certain. This CDR3 contains 13 residues. CDR3 sequence reads: CASSLGFYNDQFF. DNA for the CDR3: TGTGCCAGCAGTTTAGGGTTTTACAATGACCAGTTCTTC.

Details on this clonotype: Compared with germline, one end of the junction differs, possibly owing to a read error. The gene calls are TRBV29-1 and TRBJ2-3; D possibly matches TRBD1 or TRBD2 (5 bases each). Germline V gene data show CDR1 as SQVTM and CDR2 as ANQGSEA. The CDR3 sequence is 15 residues long. DNA for the CDR3: TGCAGCGTTGAAAACCACCGGGGCTCCACAGATACGCAGTATTTC. It specifies CSVENHRGSTDTQYF.

The rearrangement uses TRBV10-1 and TRBJ2-5, with D hard to call. The germline V gene has CDR1 WNHNN and CDR2 SYGVQD (reference sequence). V was clipped by 4 bases and J by 5 bases, with 14 bases between them. This CDR3 is 14 amino acids long. The CDR3: CASSGDTNLETQYF. The CDR3 DNA reads as TGCGCCAGCAGTGGGGATACTAACTTGGAGACCCAGTACTTC.

By sample fraction, this clonotype is medium-sized. The rearrangement uses TRBV11-2 and TRBJ2-6; D gene unclear. Germline values: CDR1 SGHAT, CDR2 FQNNGV. The CDR3 totals 15 residues. The V gene lost 5 bases and the J gene lost 0 bases, with 8 bases spanning the gap. The CDR3 DNA is TGTGCCAGCAGCGCGACGAGCTCTGGGGCCAACGTCCTGACTTTC. Translated: CASSATSSGANVLTF. Complete variable domain (other parts from reference TRBV11-2 and TRBJ2-6): EAGVAQSPRYKIIEKRQSVAFWCNPISGHATLYWYQQILGQGPKLLIQFQNNGVVDDSQLPKDRFSAERLKGVDSTLKIQPAKLEDSAVYLCASSATSSGANVLTFGAGSRLTVL.

This clonotype is medium-sized by share. V and J are TRBV11-2 and TRBJ1-2; D is undetermined. This CDR3 is built from 13 residues. Between the trimmed V and J ends, which lost 0 bases and 6 bases, there was a span of 8 bases. Per germline, CDR1 SGHAT and CDR2 FQNNGV. CDR3 loop: CASSLDLGDGYTF. In nucleotides, the CDR3 is TGTGCCAGCAGCTTAGATCTGGGAGATGGCTACACCTTC.

As for this clonotype: This could be a read error, since a much larger clone is one nucleotide away. The chain couples TRBV5-5 to TRBJ2-1; D call uncertain. The length of the CDR3 is 14 residues. Germline values: CDR1 SGHKS, CDR2 YYEKEE (reference sequence). The CDR3: CASSLLSRNNGQFF. The CDR3 region has the DNA TGTGCCAGCAGCTTGTTGTCCAGGAACAATGGGCAGTTCTTC.

The genes are TRBV12-3 or TRBV12-4 and TRBJ2-1; D is unresolved. The CDR3 has 12 residues. The CDR3 loop is CDSSLGNNEQFF. CDR3 DNA: TGTGACAGTAGTTTAGGCAACAATGAGCAGTTCTTC.

About this clonotype itself: The conserved closing phenylalanine or tryptophan is absent in this CDR3, likely reflecting a read error. This chain uses TRBV29-1 with TRBJ2-3, with D possibly called TRBD1 or TRBD2 (5 bases each). The length of the CDR3 is 13 residues. CDR1 is SQVTM and CDR2 is ANQGSEA in the germline V gene. The DNA of the CDR3 is TGCAGCGTTGCGCAAGGGGCGGGCGATAGGCAGTATTCT. Its translation: CSVAQGAGDRQYS.

With regard to this clonotype: An end of the junction does not agree with germline; a read error may underlie this. CDR3 sequence: CAGSHLAGGNSSLHF. The CDR3 DNA follows: TGTGCCGGCAGCCACTTAGCGGGGGGTAATTCATCCCTCCACTTT. This chain links TRBV11-2 with TRBJ1-6; tentatively, D is TRBD1 (5 bases). The length of the CDR3 is 15 residues. CDR1 and CDR2 from the germline V gene are SGHAT and FQNNGV.

On this clonotype itself: Lacking the conserved final phenylalanine or tryptophan, this CDR3 likely reflects a read error. This chain connects TRBV5-1 to TRBJ2-6; 7 nucleotides align to TRBD1. The CDR3 is 16 residues long. Looked up from germline, CDR1 is SGHRS and CDR2 is YFSETQ. Trimming at V came to 5 bases and at J to 1 base, leaving 6 bases not matched to a gene. The CDR3 DNA is TGCGCCAGCAGTTTGAAGGGGGCTTCTGGGGCCAACGTCCTGACTATC. This sequence encodes CASSLKGASGANVLTI.

Many counts were recorded for this clonotype. This chain uses TRBV6-5 with TRBJ2-1; perhaps TRBD1 as D (6 bases). Germline CDR1 and CDR2: MNHEY and SVGAGI. This CDR3 spans 15 amino acids. V lost 2 bases to trimming and J lost 6 bases, with 14 bases between them. The CDR3 region has the DNA TGTGCCAGCAGTTACGGGACCAGGGGAGTCAATGAGCAGTTCTTC. Protein product: CASSYGTRGVNEQFF.

As for this clonotype: At one of its ends the junction is not consistent with the germline gene, which may arise from a read error. CDR3 DNA: TGTGCCAGCAGCCGACAGGTGTACGAGGAGTACTTC. This sequence encodes CASSRQVYEEYF. The rearrangement links TRBV11-1 to TRBJ2-7, with D perhaps matching TRBD1 (6 bases). Germline CDR1 and CDR2: SGHAT and FQDESV (reference sequence). CDR3 length equals 12 residues.